This is a list of T cell receptor beta chains from one sample in a study of blood T cell repertoires in COVID-19. The method was immunoSEQ multiplex PCR; TCRdb's version includes in-frame clones alone and lacks a portion of them. Of 130,000 to 150,000 clones in the sample, around 87% were seen once. Specimen: peripheral blood. These TCRs come from a woman aged 55-69 years with active COVID-19. Each CDR3 is given with its conserved first and last residue. The order of the fields is V gene, D gene, clone size, CDR3 protein. The D gene is left open where the match is weak. For some rows the clone size is stated as once, few or many, or as a class when expanded; others skip it.

TRBV6-4 | - | - | CASPGHLHPEQYF
TRBV6-2/TRBV6-3 | TRBD1 | - | CASSPGQGPSQETQYF
TRBV30 | TRBD2 | once | CAWSWGGAYNEQFF
TRBV29-1 | - | - | CSIKGGNTGELFF
TRBV7-8 | TRBD1 | - | CASSLQTGVNTEAFF
TRBV11-3 | - | - | CASSTGRGTEAFF
TRBV28 | - | once | CASRFDSSNQPQHF
TRBV18 | TRBD1 | few | CASSPETGGSTNEKLFF
TRBV6-6 | - | - | CASSGQGGPYEQYF
TRBV11-3 | - | - | CANPPYRANEQFF
TRBV2 | TRBD2 | - | CASSRLAGVDEQFF
TRBV6-2/TRBV6-3 | - | once | CASSSRVPNTGELFF
TRBV7-2 | TRBD2 | - | CASLKWAGGGETQYF
TRBV19 | TRBD2 | once | CASSITSGPYNEQFF
TRBV4-1 | - | - | CASSLTGNHGYTF
TRBV15 | TRBD1 | - | CATSNWGQGKHTGELFF
TRBV7-9 | - | - | CASSLNRDTEAFF
TRBV2 | TRBD2 | - | CASRRDYLNTGELFF
TRBV13 | TRBD2 | few | CASSLAQREWGTGELFF
TRBV7-8 | TRBD1 | - | CASSLDRRGDSPLHF
TRBV6-5 | - | - | CASSFAENTEAFF
TRBV19 | - | - | CASGRDGNSPLHF
TRBV19 | TRBD1 | - | CASSSHPGTGGTGANVLTF
TRBV19 | - | once | CASTRPNRARDTEAFF
TRBV6-1 | - | many | CASSEERVVRYSPYEQYF
TRBV7-8 | - | - | CASSPVRAGNTIYF
TRBV12-3/TRBV12-4 | - | - | CATCVDSGGKAFF
TRBV5-6 | - | - | CASSLFQGGNQPQHF
TRBV18 | TRBD1 | - | CASSVTGVDEKLFF
TRBV27 | - | - | CASRPGVPGPYEQYF
TRBV28 | TRBD1 | - | CASSPDREFNEQYF
TRBV7-2 | - | - | CASSFSAVSSYEQYF
TRBV6-2/TRBV6-3 | TRBD1 | - | CASSYWDRSSYEQYF
TRBV6-4 | - | - | CASSVAGSTDTQYF
TRBV18 | TRBD1 | - | CASSPGQGATEAFF
TRBV7-8 | - | - | CASSSISGSGNTIYF
TRBV28 | TRBD2 | - | CASTSSGVAGDEQYF
TRBV27 | TRBD2 | - | CASSPLSGRADEQYF
TRBV9 | - | once | CASSVAAVMDEQFF
TRBV14 | TRBD1 | once | CASSHPGQNLNEQFF
TRBV30 | - | - | CAWSVAGSGNTIYF
TRBV21-1 | - | - | CASSKGLAGDNEQFF
TRBV29-1 | - | once | CSVEDGSYEQYF
TRBV7-7 | - | - | CASSHGQPDHDVNTEAFF